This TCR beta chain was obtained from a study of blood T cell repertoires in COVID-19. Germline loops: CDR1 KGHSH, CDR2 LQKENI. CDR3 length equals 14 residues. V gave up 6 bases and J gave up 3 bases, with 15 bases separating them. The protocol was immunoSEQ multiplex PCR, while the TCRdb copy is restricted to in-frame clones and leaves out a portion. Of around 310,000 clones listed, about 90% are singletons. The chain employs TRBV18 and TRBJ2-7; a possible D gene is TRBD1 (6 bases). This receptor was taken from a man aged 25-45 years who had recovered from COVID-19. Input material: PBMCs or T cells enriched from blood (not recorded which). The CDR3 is CASSPGAESYEQYF. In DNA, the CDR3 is TGTGCCAGCTCCCCAGGGGCAGAGAGCTACGAGCAGTACTTC. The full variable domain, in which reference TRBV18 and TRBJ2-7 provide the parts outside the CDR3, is NAGVMQNPRHLVRRRGQEARLRCSPMKGHSHVYWYRQLPEEGLKFMVYLQKENIIDESGMPKERFSAEFPKEGPSILRIQQVVRGDSAAYFCASSPGAESYEQYFGPGTRLTVT.